Each of the 30 T cell receptor beta chains below was sequenced from the same sample in a study of blood T cell repertoires in COVID-19. The repertoire was sequenced with immunoSEQ multiplex PCR; TCRdb's copy has only in-frame clones and lacks some. The data hold roughly 220,000 clones, with approximately 90% observed a single time. The sample consisted of peripheral blood. The receptors shown here come from a man aged 25 to 45 who had recovered from COVID-19.

The V call is TRBV7-2, the J call TRBJ1-1, with 10 nucleotides matching TRBD1. V lost 3 bases to trimming and J lost 10 bases; unmatched junction nucleotides: 11. CDR1 is SGHTA and CDR2 is FQGNSA in the germline V gene. CDR3 length: 15 amino acids. In DNA form, the CDR3 reads TGTGCCAGCAGCTTGGGACAGGGGTCGATAGGTCGAGCTTTCTTT. Encoded protein: CASSLGQGSIGRAFF.

This sequence joins TRBV6-2 or TRBV6-3 and TRBJ1-1; the D gene is possibly TRBD1 (5 bases). Germline V gene data show CDR1 as MNHEY and CDR2 as SVGEGT. The CDR3 is 13 residues long. V was cut by 4 bases and J by 5 bases, with 11 bases left in between. CDR3 protein: CASSSQGRTEAFF. DNA of the CDR3: TGTGCCAGCAGTTCCCAGGGAAGGACTGAAGCTTTCTTT.

This rearrangement joins TRBV30 to TRBJ2-5, with a weak D call TRBD2 (6 bases). In germline, CDR1 is GTSNPN, CDR2 SVGIG (reference sequence). This CDR3 comprises 14 residues. V lost 4 bases to trimming and J lost 5 bases, with 17 bases between them. As DNA, the CDR3 is TGTGCCTGGACCAGACGAGCAAGCGGGGAGACCCAGTACTTC. This codes for CAWTRRASGETQYF. The complete variable domain, with remaining parts taken from reference TRBV30 and TRBJ2-5, reads SQTIHQWPATLVQPVGSPLSLECTVEGTSNPNLYWYRQAAGRGLQLLFYSVGIGQISSEVPQNLSASRPQDRQFILSSKKLLLSDSGFYLCAWTRRASGETQYFGPGTRLLVL.

The chain's CDR3 is CAWSTTTTGGVSPLHF. Here the CDR3 DNA reads TGTGCCTGGAGTACCACTACCACAGGGGGCGTCTCACCCCTCCACTTT. The V call is TRBV30, the J call TRBJ1-6, with 9 positions matching TRBD1. This CDR3 has 16 amino acids. Per germline, CDR1 GTSNPN and CDR2 SVGIG (reference sequence). The J segment lost 10 bases and the V segment lost 2 bases, leaving 12 bases of the junction unmatched. Drawing the rest from reference TRBV30 and TRBJ1-6, the complete variable domain is SQTIHQWPATLVQPVGSPLSLECTVEGTSNPNLYWYRQAAGRGLQLLFYSVGIGQISSEVPQNLSASRPQDRQFILSSKKLLLSDSGFYLCAWSTTTTGGVSPLHFGNGTRLTVT.

The V and J genes are TRBV12-5 and TRBJ2-7; TRBD2 aligns across 7 bases. V lost 4 bases to trimming and J lost 3 bases; unmatched junction nucleotides: 6. The CDR3 is 14 amino acids. Germline CDR1 LGHNT, CDR2 FRNRAP. The CDR3 sequence: CASGSGGPLYEQYF. The CDR3 DNA is TGTGCTAGTGGTTCGGGGGGACCTCTCTACGAGCAGTACTTC.

In this sample, this clone turned up a few times. This chain connects TRBV3-1 (or the pseudogene TRBV3-2) to TRBJ2-7; TRBD2 matches at 8 bases. CDR3 length: 16 residues. With 11 bases clipped from V and 0 bases from J, the junction kept 15 bases outside the gene matches. The germline gives CDR1 LGHDT, CDR2 YNNKEL (reference sequence). CDR3 sequence: CASGRGKRGPSYEQYF. The DNA for the CDR3 is TGTGCCTCCGGGAGGGGTAAACGGGGGCCCTCCTACGAGCAGTACTTC.

The V gene is TRBV25-1, the J gene TRBJ1-1, with D possibly being TRBD1 (5 bases). Germline V gene sequence: CDR1 MGHDK, CDR2 SYGVNS. The V end lost 6 bases, the J end lost 8 bases, and 13 bases lay between the germline ends. The CDR3 extends over 12 amino acids. CDR3 residues: CASSRGGGEAFF. CDR3 DNA: TGTGCCAGCAGCCGCGGGGGGGGAGAAGCTTTCTTT. Variable domain in full (rest from reference TRBV25-1 and TRBJ1-1): EADIYQTPRYLVIGTGKKITLECSQTMGHDKMYWYQQDPGMELHLIHYSYGVNSTEKGDLSSESTVSRIRTEHFPLTLESARPSHTSQYLCASSRGGGEAFFGQGTRLTVV.

Here the CDR3 DNA reads TGTGCCAGCAGCCTACAGGGAACCTACGAGCAGTACTTC. Amino acid sequence: CASSLQGTYEQYF. The chain has TRBV7-9 and TRBJ2-7; D perhaps matches TRBD1 (6 bases). Per germline, CDR1 SEHNR and CDR2 FQNEAQ (reference sequence). V lost 5 bases and J 2 bases, leaving 10 bases between the germline ends. CDR3 length: 13 residues.

This clone was seen once. V is TRBV12-3 or TRBV12-4 and J is TRBJ1-5; D is unresolved. Between the trimmed V and J ends, which lost 8 bases and 3 bases, there was a span of 11 bases. This CDR3 is 13 amino acids long. CDR3 sequence: CASVRSDNQPQHF. Written as DNA, the CDR3 is TGTGCCAGCGTTCGCAGCGACAATCAGCCCCAGCATTTT.

There are a few counts of this clone. This CDR3 is CASSYVSRDTEAFF. The CDR3 DNA is TGTGCCAGCAGTTACGTGTCCAGGGACACTGAAGCTTTCTTT. The chain combines TRBV6-2 or TRBV6-3 with TRBJ1-1; TRBD1 might be the D (5 bases). The V end was cut by 2 bases, the J end by 3 bases, with 10 bases between. Germline-derived CDR1 and CDR2 are MNHEY and SVGEGT. This CDR3 contains 14 residues.

This sequence joins TRBV5-1 and TRBJ1-3; D possibly corresponds to TRBD1 (6 bases). The germline V and J ends were trimmed by 4 bases and 0 bases, with 11 bases remaining between them. Germline-derived CDR1 and CDR2 are SGHRS and YFSETQ. This CDR3 has 15 amino acids. The CDR3 sequence is CASSRQAPSGNTIYF. The CDR3 DNA reads as TGCGCCAGCAGCCGACAGGCTCCCTCTGGAAACACCATATATTTT.

This chain links TRBV5-1 with TRBJ1-1; D is unresolved. From germline, CDR1 is SGHRS and CDR2 YFSETQ. The V end lost 0 bases, the J end lost 3 bases, and 6 bases lay between the germline ends. The CDR3 contains 13 residues. In DNA form, the CDR3 reads TGCGCCAGCAGCTTGGCGGGTCACACTGAAGCTTTCTTT. Its protein product is CASSLAGHTEAFF.

This clone is a singleton in its sample. This chain's CDR3 is CASSQSPGTGGLYTEAFF. The DNA of the CDR3 is TGCGCCAGCAGCCAGTCCCCCGGGACAGGGGGCTTGTACACTGAAGCTTTCTTT. The V call is TRBV4-1, the J call TRBJ1-1, with 12 bases that match TRBD1. The CDR3 loop spans 18 amino acids. CDR1 is MGHRA and CDR2 is YSYEKL in the germline V gene. Trimming at V came to 3 bases and at J to 3 bases, leaving 11 bases not matched to a gene.

The chain uses TRBV27 and TRBJ2-7, with 14 bases lining up with TRBD2. Germline V gene data show CDR1 as MNHEY and CDR2 as SMNVEV (reference sequence). Trimming took 4 bases from V and 4 from J; bases not matched to a gene: 12. This CDR3 contains 18 residues. CDR3 sequence reads: CASSSPLGLAGARYEQYF. The CDR3 nucleotides are TGTGCCAGCAGTTCTCCTCTGGGACTAGCGGGGGCCCGATACGAGCAGTACTTC.

This clone was picked up one time. The V and J genes are TRBV9 and TRBJ2-3, with D perhaps TRBD2 (7 bases). Deletions cut 6 bases from V and 0 bases from J, with 23 bases between. The CDR3 loop spans 18 amino acids. Per the germline V gene, CDR1 is SGDLS and CDR2 is YYNGEE. CDR3 in amino acids: CASTRASAAGASTDTQYF. CDR3 DNA sequence: TGTGCCAGCACCCGAGCCTCCGCGGCGGGGGCTAGCACAGATACGCAGTATTTT.

Only a few counts were recorded for this clone. The chain joins TRBV30 to TRBJ2-6; TRBD1 matches 9 bases. Germline assignment: CDR1 GTSNPN and CDR2 SVGIG (reference sequence). The CDR3 totals 13 residues. Germline trimming cut 0 bases from V and 17 bases from J; bases unmatched to any gene: 8. The CDR3 DNA sequence: TGTGCCTGGAGTGTCCTGGACAGGGGCCCGATGACTTTC. Protein product: CAWSVLDRGPMTF.

The rearrangement uses TRBV4-3 and TRBJ2-1; 9 nucleotides match TRBD2. CDR3 length: 13 amino acids. Germline lookup yields CDR1 LGHNA and CDR2 YSLEER. After removal of 5 bases from V and 7 bases from J, the junction contained 3 bases not matched to a gene. CDR3 region: CASSIAGENEQFF. The CDR3 region has the DNA TGCGCCAGCAGCATAGCGGGGGAGAATGAGCAGTTCTTC.

The chain uses TRBV6-5 and TRBJ2-3; possibly TRBD1 for D (6 bases). CDR1 and CDR2 from the germline V gene are MNHEY and SVGAGI. CDR3 size: 15 residues. The V end lost 6 bases, the J end lost 3 bases, and 16 bases lay between the germline ends. In DNA, the CDR3 is TGTGCCAGCAGCCGGGCAGGGGTGCTAACAGATACGCAGTATTTT. This translates into CASSRAGVLTDTQYF.

The genes are TRBV5-1 and TRBJ1-4; maybe TRBD1 (6 bases). The CDR3 is made up of 17 amino acids. Germline V gives CDR1 SGHRS, CDR2 YFSETQ. Trimming cost V 4 bases and J 0 bases, with 16 bases left between them. CDR3 in DNA: TGCGCCAGCAGCCTAAGGGACACAATAGCAACTAATGAAAAACTGTTTTTT. It is translated as CASSLRDTIATNEKLFF.

The rearrangement links TRBV5-8 to TRBJ1-1; 8 nucleotides align to TRBD1. The length of the CDR3 is 15 residues. Germline CDR1 is SGHTS and CDR2 is YDEGEE. The CDR3 here is CAMGRTGRGNTEAFF. Written as DNA, the CDR3 is TGTGCTATGGGCAGGACAGGGAGAGGGAACACTGAAGCTTTCTTT. Full variable domain (outside the CDR3, taken from reference TRBV5-8 and TRBJ1-1): EAGVTQSPTHLIKTRGQQATLRCSPISGHTSVYWYQQALGLGLQFLLWYDEGEERNRGNFPPRFSGRQFPNYSSELNVNALELEDSALYLCAMGRTGRGNTEAFFGQGTRLTVV.

The chain links TRBV11-3 to TRBJ2-7, with 7 bases lining up with TRBD1. This CDR3 contains 15 residues. The germline V gene has CDR1 SGHNT and CDR2 YENEEA. J gave up 3 bases and V 4 bases, and 9 bases lay outside the gene matches. CDR3 residues: CASSYLGTVIYEQYF. Here the CDR3 DNA reads TGTGCCAGCAGCTACCTCGGGACAGTGATCTACGAGCAGTACTTC.

The genes are TRBV4-1 and TRBJ2-3; D remains unclear. The CDR3 extends over 15 amino acids. Deletions cut 1 base from V and 0 bases from J, with 8 bases between. Germline V gives CDR1 MGHRA, CDR2 YSYEKL. The CDR3 DNA reads TGCGCCAGCAGCCAAGCTTTTTATAGCACAGATACGCAGTATTTT. This translates into CASSQAFYSTDTQYF.

The chain has TRBV21-1 and TRBJ1-2; TRBD1 is the table's D call and was not checked against the DNA. TRBV21-1 corresponds to a pseudogene. The CDR3 is 14 amino acids. CDR3 DNA sequence: TGTGCCAGCAGCAGTCCGGGACACCTCTATGGCTACACCTTC. Its translation is CASSSPGHLYGYTF.

In its sample, this clone was seen once. This rearrangement joins TRBV19 to TRBJ1-2, with 9 positions matching TRBD1. V gave up 6 bases and J gave up 3 bases; unmatched junction bases: 5. This CDR3 is built from 14 residues. Germline V gives CDR1 LNHDA, CDR2 SQIVND (reference sequence). CDR3 loop: CASSRDRVDYGYTF. The CDR3 coding sequence is TGTGCCAGTAGCCGGGACAGGGTGGACTATGGCTACACCTTC.

On this clone itself: Given a far larger clone just one base away, this is likely a sequencing read error. The chain recombines TRBV7-9 with TRBJ1-1; D might be TRBD1 (5 bases). V was clipped by 5 bases and J by 0 bases, with 7 bases between them. Germline V CDR1 and CDR2: SEHNR, FQNEAQ (reference sequence). The CDR3 extends over 13 amino acids. The DNA of the CDR3 is TGTGCCAGCAGCCCGACAGTGAACACTGAAGCTTTCTTT. Translating it yields CASSPTVNTEAFF.

V and J are TRBV19 and TRBJ1-3; D unclear. V lost 11 bases and J 7 bases, leaving 21 bases between the germline ends. The CDR3 contains 14 residues. Looked up from germline, CDR1 is LNHDA and CDR2 is SQIVND (reference sequence). The CDR3 protein is CAARERASGNTIYF. CDR3 nucleotides: TGTGCCGCCCGGGAGCGGGCGAGTGGGAACACCATATATTTT.

J is TRBJ2-2 and V is TRBV10-2; tentatively, D is TRBD2 (6 bases). This CDR3 comprises 14 residues. V lost 6 bases and J 7 bases, leaving 15 bases between the germline ends. Germline CDR1 and CDR2: WSHSY and SAAADI. CDR3 protein: CASRVGGPGGELFF. CDR3 DNA: TGCGCCAGCAGAGTAGGAGGGCCGGGCGGGGAGCTGTTTTTT.

The chain recombines TRBV5-4 with TRBJ1-3, with a tentative D call TRBD1 (6 bases). V dropped 0 bases and J dropped 3 bases, with 16 bases sitting between them. This CDR3 region has 17 residues. Germline assignment: CDR1 SGHNT and CDR2 YYREEE (reference sequence). The CDR3, as DNA: TGTGCCAGCAGCTTGGAACCCACAGGGAATAATGGAAACACCATATATTTT. Translating it yields CASSLEPTGNNGNTIYF.

V and J are TRBV5-4 and TRBJ2-1, with TRBD2 identical over 9 bases. Germline values: CDR1 SGHNT, CDR2 YYREEE (reference sequence). J gave up 8 bases and V 4 bases, and 10 bases lay outside the gene matches. The CDR3 covers 15 residues. DNA of the CDR3: TGTGCCAGCAGCCAGGCCGGCGGGGGGGCACATGAGCAGTTCTTC. Its translation: CASSQAGGGAHEQFF.

This clone was detected many times. This rearrangement joins TRBV3-1 (or the pseudogene TRBV3-2) to TRBJ1-1; D is unresolved. In germline, CDR1 is LGHDT, CDR2 YNNKEL (reference sequence). V was trimmed by 0 bases and J by 5 bases, leaving 10 bases between them. The CDR3 loop spans 14 amino acids. The CDR3 coding sequence is TGTGCCAGCAGCCAAGAGGGAGGCCGGACTGAAGCTTTCTTT. This gives the protein CASSQEGGRTEAFF.